This entry is about one TCR beta chain. Its antigen is not identified. Germline CDR1 is LGHDT and CDR2 is YNNKEL (reference sequence). With 4 bases clipped from V and 5 bases from J, the junction kept 12 bases outside the gene matches. The CDR3 consists of 16 residues. The sample originates from a study of vaccination effects on CD4 cells after COVID-19. Sequencing followed a ViraFEST assay step that expanded antigen-specific CD4+ T cells with viral peptide pools. The culture ran for around nine days, and then CD4+ T cells were isolated. TCRdb's table, derived via immunoSEQ multiplex PCR, lists solely in-frame clones and lacks some. The sample comprises 20,000 to 25,000 clones, approximately 70% of which are singletons, and roughly 12% rests with the top ten.

The sample here was CD4+ T cells from PBMCs cultured with HCoV-229E spike peptides, taken before COVID-19 vaccination. The chain has TRBV3-1 (or the pseudogene TRBV3-2) and TRBJ2-3; the match to TRBD1 covers 7 bases. This sequence was found in a human donor who received a COVID-19 vaccine. The CDR3 reads CASSPKFKGGVDTQYF. The CDR3, as DNA: TGTGCCAGCAGCCCCAAGTTCAAAGGGGGCGTAGATACGCAGTATTTT.